Listed here are 3 T cell receptor beta chains from one sample, sequenced in a study of cytomegalovirus exposure and HLA in healthy donors. Primers included in the PCR were 60 Vbeta and 13 Jbeta primers. The repertoire was sequenced with immunoSEQ multiplex PCR; TCRdb's copy has only in-frame clones and lacks some. Found here are fewer than 250,000 clones, 75% of them singletons; the top ten hold 1.5% to 2%. Specimen: PBMCs. These receptors were obtained from a woman aged 25 to 39 in good health and CMV-seronegative.

The J gene is TRBJ2-1, the V gene TRBV7-2, with 7 bases that match TRBD2. The germline CDR1 and CDR2 sequences are SGHTA and FQGNSA. With 2 bases clipped from V and 4 bases from J, the junction kept 5 bases outside the gene matches. The CDR3 is made up of 15 amino acids. In DNA form, the CDR3 reads TGTGCCAGCAGCTTATTTTCTAGCGGATACAATGAGCAGTTCTTC. This codes for CASSLFSSGYNEQFF.

The chain carries TRBV11-3 and TRBJ2-3; the match to TRBD2 covers 8 bases. Trimming cost V 1 base and J 5 bases; bases outside gene matches: 5. The CDR3 consists of 15 residues. CDR1 and CDR2 (germline): SGHNT, YENEEA. CDR3: CASSLVRGGGDTQYF. The CDR3 DNA sequence: TGTGCCAGCAGCTTAGTCCGGGGGGGTGGAGATACGCAGTATTTT. Full variable domain (missing parts from reference TRBV11-3 and TRBJ2-3): EAGVVQSPRYKIIEKKQPVAFWCNPISGHNTLYWYLQNLGQGPELLIRYENEEAVDDSQLPKDRFSAERLKGVDSTLKIQPAELGDSAVYLCASSLVRGGGDTQYFGPGTRLTVL.

This sequence joins TRBV6-6 and TRBJ1-2; weak D call: TRBD1 (5 bases). CDR3 length: 15 amino acids. Trimming took off 2 bases at V and 4 bases at J, with 14 bases between the two ends. Germline-derived CDR1 and CDR2 are MNHNY and SVGAGI (reference sequence). The CDR3 here is CASSYGGERGYGYTF. Written as DNA, the CDR3 is TGTGCCAGCAGTTACGGGGGGGAAAGGGGCTATGGCTACACCTTC.